This T cell receptor beta chain was sequenced during a study of control samples from healthy donors and cancer patients. The data were produced by immunoSEQ multiplex PCR, yet TCRdb's version contains in-frame clones alone and is incomplete. The table records about 97,000 clones, roughly 90% of them present only once. This CDR3 comprises 21 residues. V shed 2 bases and J 3 bases; nucleotides not matched to a gene: 20. CDR1 is MGHRA and CDR2 is YSYEKL in the germline V gene. The sequence was obtained from a man aged 30-40 years in good health. This chain links TRBV4-1 with TRBJ2-2, with 8 bases fitting TRBD2. The sequenced sample was blood. The CDR3 DNA reads as TGCGCCAGCAGCCAACCCCCCATAGGGCCAGCGGGAGAAAGGTACACCGGGGAGCTGTTTTTT. Its protein product is CASSQPPIGPAGERYTGELFF.